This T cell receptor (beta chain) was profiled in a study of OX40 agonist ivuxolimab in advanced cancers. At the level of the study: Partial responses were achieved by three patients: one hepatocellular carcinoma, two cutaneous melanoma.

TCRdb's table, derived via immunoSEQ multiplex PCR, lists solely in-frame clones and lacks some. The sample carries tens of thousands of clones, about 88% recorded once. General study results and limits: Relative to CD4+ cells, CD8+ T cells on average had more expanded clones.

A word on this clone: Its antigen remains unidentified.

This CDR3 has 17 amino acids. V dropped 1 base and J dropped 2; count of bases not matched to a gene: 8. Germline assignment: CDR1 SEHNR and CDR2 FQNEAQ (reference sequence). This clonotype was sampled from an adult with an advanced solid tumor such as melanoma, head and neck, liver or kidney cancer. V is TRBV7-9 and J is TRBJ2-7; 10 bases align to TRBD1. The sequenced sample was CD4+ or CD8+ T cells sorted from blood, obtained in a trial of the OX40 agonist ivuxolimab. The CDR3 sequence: CASSLGGGQGQTYEQYF. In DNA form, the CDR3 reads TGTGCCAGCAGCTTAGGAGGGGGACAGGGGCAAACCTACGAGCAGTACTTC. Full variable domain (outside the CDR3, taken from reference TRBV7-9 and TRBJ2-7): DTGVSQNPRHKITKRGQNVTFRCDPISEHNRLYWYRQTLGQGPEFLTYFQNEAQLEKSRLLSDRFSAERPKGSFSTLEIQRTEQGDSAMYLCASSLGGGQGQTYEQYFGPGTRLTVT.